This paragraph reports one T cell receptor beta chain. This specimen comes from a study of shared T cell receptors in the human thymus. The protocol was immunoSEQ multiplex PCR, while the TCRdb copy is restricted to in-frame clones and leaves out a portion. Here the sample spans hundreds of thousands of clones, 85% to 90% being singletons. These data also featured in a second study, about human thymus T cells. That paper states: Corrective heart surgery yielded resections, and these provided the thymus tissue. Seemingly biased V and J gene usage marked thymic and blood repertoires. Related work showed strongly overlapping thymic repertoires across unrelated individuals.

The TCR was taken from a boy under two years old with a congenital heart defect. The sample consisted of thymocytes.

In nucleotides, the CDR3 is TGTGCCAGCAGTGAATTGATGGTCGCGGACAGGGGGCACGATCAGCCCCAGCATTTT. Translated, it gives CASSELMVADRGHDQPQHF. This chain connects TRBV6-1 to TRBJ1-5; 11 nucleotides match TRBD1. CDR1 and CDR2 (germline): MNHNS, SASEGT. The ends lost 2 bases at V and 5 bases at J; junction bases unmatched: 14. The CDR3 loop spans 19 amino acids.